This T cell receptor beta chain was captured in a study of cytomegalovirus exposure and HLA in healthy donors (dated by TCRdb to about 2017). Concerning the study at large: In an earlier analysis of roughly 500 of the donors, 276 Gb of sequence data and 90 million to 120 million unique TCR beta sequences from 150 million to 200 million T cells were reported. An early release that covered 640 HLA-typed donors contained approximately 300 gigabases of sequencing data and 65 million to 100 million unique TCR sequences. Among the 398 genotyped donors, around 81% belonged to the genetic ancestry cluster associated with self-reported Caucasian donors. The study aimed to test whether cataloging public T cell receptors could reveal signatures of past pathogen exposure. The study profiled the T cell repertoires of 500 to 800 subjects by immunosequencing and related them to cytomegalovirus serostatus. Besides the first cohort of approximately 710 subjects, a separate validation cohort made up of roughly 120 different subjects was used. High-throughput TCR immunosequencing, statistical association of individual TCRs with disease status, and machine learning were combined to predict cytomegalovirus infection status. To study patterns of TCR occurrence, a later analysis re-analyzed previously published TCR beta repertoires from more than 550 donors and added high-resolution HLA genotyping. Rather than using new phenotypic data, the later analysis identified candidate immune exposures from TCR beta sequences and from how often those sequences occurred across donors. An earlier analysis of about 620 of the donors applied high-throughput TCR beta sequencing to assess whether each TCR beta V gene segment acted as functional or pseudogenic. Alongside the repertoire data, information on donor age, sex, ethnicity and CMV serostatus was compiled. A later genetic analysis took genome-wide SNP genotypes for about 55% of the roughly 670 donors and used that subset as a discovery cohort. Every repertoire in the discovery cohort had been generated on one and the same sequencing platform. Class I and class II HLA loci were covered by the typing at four-digit resolution. The number of typed donors differed by locus: about 620-640 for A, B, C, DRB1 and DQB1; some 500 for DQA1; some 610 for DPA1; and approximately 450 for DPB1. A few DR-DQ haplotypes were treated as single units for association and clustering because of strong linkage in the cohort. Across 300 to 400 genotyped donors of the cohort, an average of about 240,000 unique TCR beta nucleotide sequences per donor were sequenced, and 15% to 20% of those sequences were non-productive. Broader findings and caveats from the paper: The study listed approximately 150 TCR beta chains as associated with cytomegalovirus. A further reported finding was that TCR beta sequences accurately predicted the HLA-A and HLA-B alleles for most subjects in the first cohort. In a later analysis, some 18,000 TCR beta sequences were associated with specific HLA alleles at a false discovery rate of 0.05. Some IMGT-functional V segments, including TRBV6-2 and TRBV6-3, could not be distinguished by the 87-base-pair reads and were therefore excluded. Assigning TCR associations to individual alleles was difficult when HLA alleles, especially DR and DQ, strongly co-occurred. Sequencing depth was assumed to be roughly uniform across donors in the presence/absence analyses, though that assumption may not hold. The authors suggested that the approach could potentially be extended to other disease states and immunological phenotypes. Because HLA typing was unavailable for some donors at each locus, only the typed subset was used in association tests. Three of the identified cytomegalovirus-associated TCR beta chains were confirmed in vitro to be specific for cytomegalovirus antigens. Cytomegalovirus status was reported to be diagnosed by the classifier with high specificity and sensitivity in both the original and validation cohorts. While some public TCRs were present in many individuals, most TCR sequences turned up only very rarely across donors. Because counts were too low, roughly 18 rarely observed V segments, including chromosome 9 orphons, were left out of the earlier analysis of about 500 of the donors. In a later analysis, most CMV-associated TCR beta chains were found to appear HLA-restricted, with HLA associations seemingly driven largely by CMV exposure. Correlated functional status among segregating V segments might reflect linkage disequilibrium, but an unknown experimental factor could not be ruled out. In a later analysis, HLA-associated TCR beta chains showed more clonal expansion and lower generation probabilities than non-associated chains that were equally common. According to a later genetic analysis, donors in an Asian-associated ancestry cluster had fewer N-insertions in productive TCRs than the approximately 670-donor mean. The sequencing pipeline was judged likely to have produced a cluster of highly shared sequence variants as a technical artifact. Broadly in line with IMGT annotations, most TCR beta V segments showed up in productive rearrangements about 90% or about 30% of the time in an earlier analysis of 587 of the donors. V-gene and J-gene trimming of TCR beta chains was associated with a missense DCLRE1C variant in a later genetic analysis, and the association was replicated in an independent cohort. This cohort had only TCR beta chains sequenced, and the lack of alpha or paired-chain data limited which features could be detected. In a later analysis, the rate of TCR association differed among HLA loci, with DRB1 alleles having the most associated TCRs and HLA-C alleles having the fewest. For the cohort, immune exposure information was limited to CMV serostatus. In a later analysis, several top co-occurrence clusters were reported to appear linked to parvovirus B19, influenza, CMV and Epstein-Barr virus.

Concerning this clone itself: The clone's antigen remains unknown. No base quality information exists; no much larger clone differs at one position.

The cohort was made up of several hundred healthy bone marrow donors. At the time of sampling, every cohort member was nominally healthy, though immune exposures that went unrecorded were likely present. The donor was CMV seronegative and belonged to the group of over 300 seronegative cohort members. Every donor gave a peripheral blood sample, and the peripheral blood mononuclear cells from that sample were used for TCR beta sequencing. Genomic DNA extraction from the blood cell samples was performed with the Qiagen DNeasy Blood Extraction Kit. The CDR1 and CDR2 encoded by the germline V gene are MNHEY and SVGAGI. From its cysteine to its phenylalanine, the CDR3 spans 15 amino acids. The retained sequence is limited to the CDR3, 45 bases, with the frame set at the first base. After removal of 2 bases from V and 3 bases from J, the junction retains 1 base not matched to a gene. Libraries were prepared through the immunoSEQ multiplex PCR assay. For the multiplex PCR, a mixture combining 60 forward primers for TCR Vbeta segments and 13 reverse primers for TCR Jbeta segments was used. A multiplex PCR assay on genomic DNA amplified the CDR3 region of rearranged TCR beta genes. On the Illumina HiSeq System, the amplified TCR beta libraries were sequenced as 87-base-pair reads. The paper's processing steps were these. In a later analysis, around 80 million unique TCR beta chains were counted across the approximately 640 repertoires, and approximately 11 million of these chains were shared by at least two donors. Raw reads were error-corrected and collapsed into unique sequences by a nearest-neighbor algorithm in which closely related sequences were merged to remove PCR and sequencing errors. Alignment of CDR3 sequences to IMGT reference sequences was used to assign V, D and J gene segments. For a sequence to be retained, a match of at least six nucleotides was required to both a V gene segment and a J gene segment. A rearrangement was called productive if the CDR3 had no stop codons and remained in frame with V and J, and every other rearrangement was called non-productive. CDR3 was defined by IMGT convention, running from the second conserved V-encoded cysteine to the conserved J-encoded phenylalanine. The earlier analysis of 587 of the donors excluded sequences that lacked an unambiguous match to a single V gene segment. In an earlier analysis of several hundred of the donors, a V segment was called functional when productive rearrangements were above 56.7%, and segregating when the standard deviation between donors exceeded 5%. A statistical classification framework was developed to diagnose cytomegalovirus status using the catalog of TCR beta chain sequences. In a later analysis, V and J genes were assigned by comparing TCR nucleotide sequences against IMGT/GENE-DB human TR gene sequences. A later analysis assigned CDR3 sequences and most-parsimonious VDJ recombination scenarios with the TCRdist pipeline. A later analysis defined each TCR beta chain by its CDR3 amino acid sequence plus V-gene family, and excluded reads lacking a unique V-gene family. A later analysis removed 450 to 600 highly shared, low-generation-probability nucleotide sequences to deal with suspected cross-contamination and a sequencing artifact. For each public chain, a later analysis derived a clonal expansion index from normalized ranks of inferred template counts within each repertoire. Generation probabilities in a later analysis came from a VDJ recombination model fitted to out-of-frame rearrangements, and those results were checked against IGoR. Hypergeometric tests were used in a later analysis to score TCR-TCR, TCR-HLA and TCR-CMV co-occurrence, with a repertoire-size bias correction applied to the TCR pairs. To estimate false discovery rates, a later analysis permuted the HLA or CMV assignments 20 times. A later analysis grouped co-occurring TCRs with DBSCAN, adding TCRdist sequence similarity when clustering within HLA-allele-positive subsets. Repertoires with fewer than 30,000 or more than 120,000 public chains were left out of co-occurrence clustering, as were five repertoires with anomalous nucleotide sharing. TCRdb provides this immuneACCESS table in a form limited to in-frame rearrangements. Some clones are lacking; in checked studies, under half of them reflect an unresolved V gene, and why the rest are absent is not known. That table furnishes V, J and clone size, whereas the DNA furnished D and trimming. Here the sample has 40,000 to 60,000 clones; around 70% occur a single time. 9.1% of the sample lies in the top ten.

This receptor chain uses TRBV6-5 and TRBJ2-3, with TRBD1 identical over 11 junction bases. The sequenced sample consisted of PBMCs. This sequence originates from a woman aged 50 to 60 in good health and CMV-seronegative. This receptor carries the CDR3 CASSYRDRGTDTQYF. The DNA reads as follows: TGTGCCAGCAGTTACCGGGACAGGGGGACAGATACGCAGTATTTT.